This T cell receptor (beta chain) was captured by sequencing in a study of cytotoxic CD8 clonotypes in ibrutinib-treated CLL. V shed 11 bases and J 8 bases; nucleotides not matched to a gene: 6. Germline CDR1 reads MNHEY; CDR2 reads SVGAGI. CDR3 length: 12 residues. TCRdb's table, derived via immunoSEQ multiplex PCR, lists solely in-frame clones and lacks some. Among some 26,000 clones listed, approximately 85% were seen once. The chain employs TRBV6-5 and TRBJ1-4, with 9 nucleotides matching TRBD1. This receptor was taken from a human donor with chronic lymphocytic leukemia. Specimen: PBMCs, collected after 24 months of ibrutinib treatment. The CDR3, as DNA: TGTGCCCACCGGGACAGGGTCGAAAAACTGTTTTTT. Its protein product is CAHRDRVEKLFF.